These 13 T cell receptor beta chains originate from one sample sequenced in a study of blood T cell repertoires in COVID-19. The repertoire was sequenced with immunoSEQ multiplex PCR; TCRdb's copy has only in-frame clones and lacks some. The table lists around 200,000 clones, more than 85% of them singletons. Sequencing input: peripheral blood. The source is a man between 40 and 49 years old with active or convalescent COVID-19.

The V and J genes are TRBV9 and TRBJ1-2; 9 bases map to TRBD1. V lost 0 bases to trimming and J lost 5 bases; unmatched junction nucleotides: 2. Per germline, CDR1 SGDLS and CDR2 YYNGEE. The CDR3 is 14 amino acids. The chain's CDR3 is CASSVGDRVYGYTF. In nucleotides, the CDR3 is TGTGCCAGCAGCGTAGGGGACAGGGTTTATGGCTACACCTTC.

The V and J genes are TRBV28 and TRBJ1-2, with 7 bases fitting TRBD1. Trimming cost V 6 bases and J 6 bases; bases outside gene matches: 13. There are 15 residues in the CDR3. Germline lookup yields CDR1 MDHEN and CDR2 SYDVKM. The CDR3 protein is CASSPPPQGYHGYTF. CDR3 DNA: TGTGCCAGCAGCCCCCCCCCACAGGGGTACCATGGCTACACCTTC.

The J gene is TRBJ1-5, the V gene TRBV5-1; 10 bases agree with TRBD1. CDR1 SGHRS and CDR2 YFSETQ come from the germline V gene. The ends lost 2 bases at V and 5 bases at J; junction bases unmatched: 4. The CDR3 extends over 15 amino acids. The chain's CDR3 is CASSLTGTGDQPQHF. In DNA, the CDR3 is TGCGCCAGCAGCTTAACCGGGACAGGGGATCAGCCCCAGCATTTT.

The rearrangement uses TRBV29-1 and TRBJ1-5; D unclear. Germline V gives CDR1 SQVTM, CDR2 ANQGSEA. V dropped 6 bases and J dropped 4 bases, with 13 bases sitting between them. This CDR3 contains 13 residues. In nucleotides, the CDR3 is TGCAGCGTGGTGCTCGGGGTGAATCAGCCCCAGCATTTT. Its translation: CSVVLGVNQPQHF.

The genes are TRBV9 and TRBJ1-2; D is unresolved. CDR3 length equals 15 residues. Trimming removed 0 bases at V and 5 bases at J, with 14 bases between. Germline CDR1 is SGDLS and CDR2 is YYNGEE. Here the CDR3 reads CASSVVEGLGYGYTF. In DNA, the CDR3 is TGTGCCAGCAGCGTAGTTGAGGGCCTCGGGTATGGCTACACCTTC.

The J gene is TRBJ1-1, the V gene TRBV3-1 (or the pseudogene TRBV3-2); no firm D call. V lost 1 base to trimming and J lost 4 bases, with 10 bases between them. Germline assignment: CDR1 LGHDT and CDR2 YNNKEL (reference sequence). The CDR3 consists of 14 residues. The DNA for the CDR3 is TGTGCCAGCAGCCAAGGGGAGGGTAGCACTGAAGCTTTCTTT. It is translated as CASSQGEGSTEAFF.

The V call is TRBV19, the J call TRBJ1-1; TRBD1 matches at 10 bases. Per germline, CDR1 LNHDA and CDR2 SQIVND (reference sequence). The CDR3 is 14 amino acids. After removal of 7 bases from V and 5 bases from J, the junction contained 7 bases not matched to a gene. The CDR3 loop is CASTGTGEGTEAFF. In DNA form, the CDR3 reads TGTGCCAGTACTGGGACAGGGGAAGGGACTGAAGCTTTCTTT.

The gene calls are TRBV11-2 and TRBJ1-1; maybe TRBD1 (5 bases). The germline CDR1 and CDR2 sequences are SGHAT and FQNNGV. CDR3 size: 15 residues. The V gene lost 1 base and the J gene lost 5 bases, with 14 bases spanning the gap. The CDR3 DNA reads TGTGCCAGCAGCTTAGGGCAGGGAGGACGTACTGAAGCTTTCTTT. Translating gives CASSLGQGGRTEAFF. Using reference TRBV11-2 and TRBJ1-1 for the parts outside the CDR3, the full variable domain is EAGVAQSPRYKIIEKRQSVAFWCNPISGHATLYWYQQILGQGPKLLIQFQNNGVVDDSQLPKDRFSAERLKGVDSTLKIQPAKLEDSAVYLCASSLGQGGRTEAFFGQGTRLTVV.

The gene calls are TRBV5-1 and TRBJ1-1; D is perhaps TRBD1 (5 bases). V lost 1 base and J 5 bases, leaving 9 bases between the germline ends. Looked up from germline, CDR1 is SGHRS and CDR2 is YFSETQ. CDR3 size: 13 residues. In DNA, the CDR3 is TGCGCCAGCAGCTTGATCAGGGAAACTGAAGCTTTCTTT. Protein product: CASSLIRETEAFF.

The V call is TRBV11-2, the J call TRBJ1-6; D gene uncertain. The CDR3 spans 14 residues. The V gene's germline CDR1 is SGHAT and CDR2 FQNNGV. The ends were cut back, 1 base at V and 10 bases at J, with 11 bases in the middle. The CDR3 reads CASSLVSVRSPLHF. CDR3 DNA: TGTGCCAGCAGCTTAGTGTCGGTGCGGTCACCCCTCCACTTT.

CDR3 nucleotide sequence: TGTGCCAGAAAAATTGTACAGGGACTACCACGCTACGAGCAGTACTTC. Its translation is CARKIVQGLPRYEQYF. J is TRBJ2-7 and V is TRBV27; TRBD2 might be the D (7 bases). CDR3 size: 16 residues. V was trimmed by 9 bases and J by 3 bases, leaving 24 bases between them. Per the germline V gene, CDR1 is MNHEY and CDR2 is SMNVEV (reference sequence).

This clone was seen only once. The V call is TRBV3-1 (or the pseudogene TRBV3-2), the J call TRBJ2-3; 14 bases map to TRBD2. The CDR3 spans 18 residues. Germline loops: CDR1 LGHDT, CDR2 YNNKEL (reference sequence). After removal of 4 bases from V and 7 bases from J, the junction contained 13 bases not matched to a gene. The CDR3 bases are TGTGCCAGCAGCCTATCCCCTACCGGGACTAGCGGGGGTTATACGCAGTATTTT. This sequence encodes CASSLSPTGTSGGYTQYF.

The chain carries TRBV6-6 and TRBJ1-5; no definite D call. Per the germline V gene, CDR1 is MNHNY and CDR2 is SVGAGI (reference sequence). CDR3 size: 12 residues. Trimming stripped 2 bases from V and 6 bases from J, with 5 bases between. The CDR3: CASSYEGQPQHF. The CDR3 bases are TGTGCCAGCAGTTACGAGGGTCAGCCCCAGCATTTT.